This T cell receptor (beta chain) was observed in a study of CD8 T cells in Susac syndrome (dated by TCRdb to about 2019). For context, the study as a whole: Among the Susac syndrome patients who were sequenced, clinically active disease was present in six and clinical remission was observed in fewer than 10. At blood withdrawal, Susac syndrome patients were either therapy-naive, taking corticosteroids (in some cases with IVIg as well), or taking IVIg alone. Repertoire sequencing was used to test whether CD8+ T cell activation and differentiation in Susac syndrome was antigen driven. The study compared CD8+ T cell repertoire clonality among 12 healthy donors, 14 Susac syndrome patients and about 16 multiple sclerosis patients.

With respect to this clonotype: The antigen it binds to is not known. Base-call qualities are not available, and no considerably larger clone is one nucleotide away.

High-throughput TCR beta sequencing profiled peripheral blood CD8+ and CD4+ T cells from healthy donors, Susac syndrome patients and multiple sclerosis patients. The Susac syndrome patients fulfilled recently defined diagnostic criteria for either definite or probable disease. Bulk CD8+ and CD4+ T cells were purified by magnetic negative isolation, whereas CD8+ TEMRA cells were enriched by FACS. Blood was drawn into EDTA tubes, processed within 24 hours, and PBMCs were isolated by density gradient centrifugation. PBMCs intended for TCR sequencing were cryopreserved in liquid nitrogen and were subsequently thawed in a 37 degrees C water bath. A purity of at least 90% was achieved for sorted or isolated CD4+, CD8+ and CD8+ TEMRA cells. RNA was extracted using the RNeasy kit, and roughly 0.5 to 1 ug of the RNA was reverse transcribed with random hexamers. The immunoSEQ multiplex PCR assay, covering 54 Vbeta and 13 Jbeta segments, was used to amplify TCR beta CDR3 regions. Bias from PCR amplification was corrected by using a synthetic template baseline for primer optimization and for computational correction. In the authors' own workflow: Only productive sequences were kept, with reads annotated to V, D and J genes according to IMGT and analyzed in immunoSEQ Analyzer. To calculate clonality, Shannon entropy was normalized by log2 of the number of productive unique sequences and then subtracted from one. For each patient and control, public and private clones were evaluated among the 100 most prevalent clones. Susac-specific clones were defined as absent from healthy and MS cohorts, approximately 1,000 published viral clones and other ImmuneACCESS disease sequences. TCRdb took the public reads, trimmed them with fastp at Q25, ran MiXCR for clone calling and kept in-frame beta chains. Records with the same CDR3 protein are collapsed into one entry carrying the most frequent genes and DNA. TCRdb, not the original authors, processed these V and J calls. The table for this sample lists tens of thousands of distinct CDR3 sequences; 95% to 97% of them were counted only once. Clones ranked in the top ten supply about 0.65% of the sample.

The germline V gene (reference sequence) yields GTSNPN for CDR1 and SVGIG for CDR2. Trimming accounts for 7 bases at V and 0 bases at J, while the number of junction bases matched to no gene is 3. There are 13 amino acids in the CDR3, from cysteine to phenylalanine inclusive. This entry keeps only the CDR3 DNA: 39 bases, framed from base 1. Study-level results and caveats: Clonal expansion was seen in Susac syndrome CD8+ repertoires, peaking in CD8+ TEMRA cells and being greater in clinically active patients than in remitting ones. Approximately 17 and five Susac-specific public clones were found in the total CD8+ and CD8+ TEMRA repertoires, respectively. The number of individuals in the TCR sequencing and HLA analysis was acknowledged as relatively small.

The sequence came from a human donor with Susac syndrome. The rearrangement joined TRBV30 to TRBJ2-1, with 7 bases in between that match TRBD1. Sequencing used CD8+ T cells from PBMCs. CDR3 protein: CALTGFSYNEQFF. The DNA reads as follows: TGTGCCTTGACAGGGTTCTCCTACAATGAGCAGTTCTTC.